The present T cell receptor (beta chain) was sequenced within a study of blood T cell repertoires in COVID-19. Study background: Donors in the United States, Italy and Spain gave samples during acute or convalescent COVID-19.

This clone was observed a single time. Germline CDR1 reads SGDLS; CDR2 reads YYNGEE. Trimming shortened V by 0 bases and J by 4 bases, and 11 bases separated the two germline ends. The CDR3 has 15 amino acids. TCRdb keeps only in-frame clones here, not all; method: immunoSEQ multiplex PCR. Here the sample spans more than 300,000 clones, around nine tenths being singletons. The cohort comprised adults aged 18 to 89 years residing in about two dozen US areas. Resolution of symptoms, clearance, or two negative PCRs was present in recovered Cohort 3 donors. The chain combines TRBV9 with TRBJ1-5, with D possibly TRBD1 on 5 matching bases. Input material: PBMCs or T cells enriched from blood (not recorded which). The receptor comes from a woman aged 30 to 39 who had recovered from COVID-19. Here the CDR3 DNA reads TGTGCCAGCAGCGTAGGCCCCCAGGGAAATCAGCCCCAGCATTTT. This codes for CASSVGPQGNQPQHF.